This TCR beta chain was identified during a study of shared clonotypes between healthy human individuals (dated by TCRdb to about 2020). The study in broad terms: A couple of women and a few men aged 18 to 49 years were included in the cohort. Per donor, leukapheresis produced somewhere between about 0.85 and 10 billion PBMCs. The study deeply sequenced blood TCR repertoires of several healthy adults to estimate repertoire size and the extent of clonotype sharing between individuals. For each donor, CD4 naive and CD4 memory were each given three plates, CD8 naive was given two plates, and CD8 memory was given one plate. To increase sequencing depth and limit assay-specific biases, different laboratories used diverse techniques to prepare libraries and sequence TCR repertoires.

Using the deep immunoSEQ assay, multiplex PCR amplified TCR CDR3 regions from genomic DNA. Extracted genomic DNA from each cell subset was spread evenly across all wells of several immunoSEQ 96-well plates, with each plate serving as a replicate. For sorted subsets, about 200 ng genomic DNA, equal to some 30,000 T cell genomes, was loaded into each replicate PCR. The purified libraries were quantified using a Qubit 3.0 fluorometer, sized with a Bioanalyzer 2100, and then quantified again using the KAPA Library Quantification kit. Every immunoSEQ 96-well plate was sequenced on a separate single-read 150-cycle Illumina NextSeq 550 flow cell. Processing in the source paper ran as follows. The immunoSEQ output contained only junctional sequences without quality scores, so filtering could not match that applied to full-length reads. Sequences were annotated with PyIR, a Python wrapper for IgBLAST v1.9, and V/J genes and CDR3 were assigned using IMGT germline references. Any read was removed if the V/J assignment was weak (E-value above 1e-6), the CDR3 was missing, or the read contained stop codons, out-of-frame junctions, or ambiguous translated residues. V3J clonotypes were defined by identical inferred V gene, J gene, and CDR3 amino acid sequence. The percentage overlap between two repertoires was calculated by dividing the number of shared unique clonotypes by the size of the smaller repertoire. Richness of each repertoire was evaluated using RTK rarefaction, the Chao1 estimator, and Recon v2.1 estimates of unobserved clonotypes. Generation probabilities were computed with OLGA for all TCRbeta clonotypes obtained by the gDNA method from several donors. Sourced from immuneACCESS, this table was stored by TCRdb with only in-frame sequences that have V and J called. A share of the clones is absent; for the studies checked, an unresolved V gene accounts for under half, and the remainder has no known explanation. The V and J calls and the clone size are those of that table, but D and trimming were determined from the DNA. Within this sample are about 2,500,000 clones, with 85% to 95% of them counted one time only. The ten largest clonotypes hold under 0.15% of the sample.

A note on this clone: Its antigen is still unknown. Base qualities are not recorded, but no much larger clone differs from it by a single base.

From the cysteine through the phenylalanine, the CDR3 covers 20 amino acids. The sequence is cut down to CDR3 DNA, 60 bases in frame from base 1. In the germline V gene, CDR1 corresponds to SQVTM and CDR2 to ANQGSEA. After removal of 6 bases from V and 5 bases from J, the junction retains 24 bases not matched to a gene. The donors were healthy, HIV-negative adults who had no recently reported acute infections or vaccinations. Only Caucasian adults living in Nashville, Tennessee, USA were represented among the donors. CD4+ T cells were enriched by magnetic negative selection, after which naive cells were positively selected on CD45RA and the negative fraction was taken as the memory subset. Blood was collected by leukapheresis, and PBMCs were isolated by Ficoll-Histopaque density gradient centrifugation and then cryopreserved in liquid nitrogen vapor phase. Analytical flow cytometry was used to check the purity and quantity of each magnetically sorted T cell population. Genomic DNA was isolated from every sorted fraction and measured by UV absorbance on a Nanodrop 2000c.

Broader findings and caveats from the paper: Even with the large sequencing depth, rarefaction of the sorted-subset datasets indicated that sequencing was incomplete. Pairwise subsampling indicated that sequencing depth was expected to affect the degree of clonotype sharing among donors. The genetic and exposure-history diversity represented was limited by the small number of donors. Compared with non-shared clonotypes, clonotypes shared by all four sorted-subset donors had higher generation probabilities. Only blood was sampled, and tissue TCR repertoires likely differ from those in blood. Sharing across several donors was observed for approximately 5% of naive CD4, under 4% of naive CD8, about 2.5% of memory CD4, and about 0.39% of memory CD8 clonotypes. Naive subsets generally had larger estimated clonotype richness than memory subsets.

Source material: naive CD4+ T cells sorted from blood. In the paper's terms, the cell subset or site label means: CD45RA+ positively selected. Recombination joined TRBV29-1 with TRBJ2-3; the junction holds 12 bases that match TRBD2. The TCR was taken from a man between 18 and 29 years old in good health. The sequenced DNA is TGCAGCGTAATCCCTTTCGGAGACTCTAGCGGGAGGGCCTCTAGAGATACGCAGTATTTT. It is translated as CSVIPFGDSSGRASRDTQYF.